This T cell receptor beta chain was recovered during a study of T-cell memory formation after mild COVID-19. Study information: TCR clusters showed largely donor specificity.

V was shortened by 1 base and J by 2 bases, with 5 bases between the two germline ends. From germline, CDR1 is LNHNV and CDR2 YYDKDF (reference sequence). The CDR3 loop spans 13 amino acids. This clonotype has ten or more counts. The antigen is undetermined. Study outcomes and limitations: Pre-infection memory harbored some responding clones, suggesting cross-reactive memory joined. A second wave of clones peaked on day 37, and their SARS-CoV-2 specificity went unconfirmed. Clones that contracted from day 15 to 85 had balanced CD4/CD8; later expanders were CD4+ biased.

TCRdb reanalysed the 5' RACE reads using MiXCR and keeps one entry per CDR3 protein. The sample includes a few hundred thousand distinct CDR3 sequences, approximately 18% seen only once; the top ten take 20% to 25%. Input material: PBMCs or a T cell subset sorted from them (not recorded which). This TCR came from a man between 18 and 35 years old who had mild COVID-19 (a few samples of this study predate the infection). Cell type and time point are not known. This sequence joins TRBV15 and TRBJ2-5; D remains ambiguous. CDR3 in amino acids: CATSRALQETQYF. For the CDR3, the DNA is TGTGCCACCAGCAGAGCCCTTCAAGAGACCCAGTACTTC.